Each of the 28 T cell receptor beta chains below was sequenced from the same sample in a study of Ad26.COV2.S vaccination and SARS-CoV-2 variants. Data came from immunoSEQ multiplex PCR; TCRdb stores just in-frame clones and leaves some out. The sample has about 320,000 clones; approximately 86% are singletons. The sample's treatment: around 19 received Ad26.COV2.S at low or high dose, single or two shots; about 5 received placebo; per-sample allocation not given. Samples analyzed were those drawn on day 63 after the first vaccine or placebo injection. Sequenced here: peripheral blood, sampled in a trial of Ad26.COV2.S vaccine versus placebo. These receptors originate from a person aged 18 to 59 who received the Ad26.COV2.S COVID-19 vaccine or a placebo.

The rearrangement links TRBV6-2 or TRBV6-3 to TRBJ2-7; 8 bases agree with TRBD2. Losses at the gene ends were 2 bases for V and 6 bases for J; bases not matched to a gene: 6. There are 14 residues in the CDR3. The germline gives CDR1 MNHEY, CDR2 SVGEGT. CDR3 nucleotides: TGTGCCAGCAGTTACAGCGGGGGCCGAGGCGAGCAGTACTTC. Protein product: CASSYSGGRGEQYF.

The V gene is TRBV5-1, the J gene TRBJ2-1; D is perhaps TRBD1 or TRBD2 (6 bases each). Trimming pared 3 bases from V and 1 base from J, leaving 11 bases between. This CDR3 is built from 15 residues. Germline assignment: CDR1 SGHRS and CDR2 YFSETQ. In DNA, the CDR3 is TGCGCCAGCAGCTCTGAGGGGGGATCCTACAATGAGCAGTTCTTC. Protein product: CASSSEGGSYNEQFF.

V and J are TRBV6-2 or TRBV6-3 and TRBJ1-1, with D maybe TRBD1 (5 bases). V gave up 4 bases and J gave up 4 bases, with 16 bases separating them. This CDR3 is built from 15 residues. From germline, CDR1 is MNHEY and CDR2 SVGEGT. The CDR3 protein is CASSSAGVQATEAFF. Here the CDR3 DNA reads TGTGCCAGCAGTTCGGCTGGGGTACAGGCCACTGAAGCTTTCTTT.

The chain has TRBV6-2 or TRBV6-3 and TRBJ2-7, with 8 bases lining up with TRBD2. Germline CDR1 reads MNHEY; CDR2 reads SVGEGT. V gave up 6 bases and J gave up 6 bases; unmatched junction bases: 10. This CDR3 has 14 residues. The CDR3 DNA reads TGTGCCAGCAGCCCCCTTGCGGCGGGGGGCGAGCAGTACTTC. As protein: CASSPLAAGGEQYF.

This chain joins TRBV4-1 and TRBJ2-7, with TRBD1 identical over 7 bases. This CDR3 has 14 residues. Germline assignment: CDR1 MGHRA and CDR2 YSYEKL. V lost 4 bases to trimming and J lost 3 bases; unmatched junction nucleotides: 6. The CDR3 loop is CASSLAQGDYEQYF. For the CDR3, the DNA is TGCGCCAGCAGCCTGGCGCAGGGGGACTACGAGCAGTACTTC.

This clone was found a few times. The chain joins TRBV10-3 to TRBJ1-2; TRBD1 matches 10 bases. CDR3 length equals 16 residues. Germline CDR1 is ENHRY and CDR2 is SYGVKD. V gave up 0 bases and J gave up 4 bases; unmatched junction bases: 5. The CDR3 sequence: CAISESQGQGSYGYTF. In DNA form, the CDR3 reads TGTGCCATCAGTGAGTCGCAGGGACAGGGGAGCTATGGCTACACCTTC.

This clone has only a few counts. V usage is TRBV7-9 and J usage is TRBJ1-5, with D tentatively TRBD1 (6 bases). Germline V lookup: CDR1 SEHNR, CDR2 FQNEAQ (reference sequence). CDR3 size: 13 residues. Trimming shortened V by 2 bases and J by 6 bases, and 8 bases separated the two germline ends. The CDR3 is CASSLTGTQPQHF. The CDR3 bases are TGTGCCAGCAGCTTAACAGGGACTCAGCCCCAGCATTTT.

The chain has TRBV11-2 and TRBJ2-1; 7 bases line up with TRBD1. This CDR3 spans 15 amino acids. V gave up 5 bases and J gave up 2 bases; unmatched junction bases: 6. Germline V gene data show CDR1 as SGHAT and CDR2 as FQNNGV. CDR3 protein: CASSPLTGPYNEQFF. Written as DNA, the CDR3 is TGTGCCAGCAGCCCTCTGACAGGGCCCTACAATGAGCAGTTCTTC.

The CDR3 DNA sequence: TGTGCCAGTAGTACCGGGACAGGGCCCTACGAGCAGTACTTC. It encodes CASSTGTGPYEQYF. The gene calls are TRBV19 and TRBJ2-7, with TRBD1 matching over 9 bases. This CDR3 spans 14 amino acids. CDR1 LNHDA and CDR2 SQIVND come from the germline V gene (reference sequence). The ends lost 4 bases at V and 2 bases at J; junction bases unmatched: 3.

The chain recombines TRBV6-5 with TRBJ2-3, with D hard to call. The V gene's germline CDR1 is MNHEY and CDR2 SVGAGI. Trimming pared 7 bases from V and 2 bases from J, leaving 13 bases between. The CDR3 sequence is 14 residues long. Here the CDR3 DNA reads TGTGCCAGCATCTCAGAGCCTCTCACAGATACGCAGTATTTT. It specifies CASISEPLTDTQYF.

The rearrangement joins TRBV30 to TRBJ2-7; no clear D gene. CDR3 length: 13 residues. CDR1 and CDR2 from the germline V gene are GTSNPN and SVGIG (reference sequence). Between the trimmed V and J ends, which lost 1 base and 7 bases, there was a span of 14 bases. CDR3 in amino acids: CAWSATSPWEQYF. CDR3 DNA sequence: TGTGCCTGGAGTGCAACGTCCCCCTGGGAGCAGTACTTC.

The J gene is TRBJ1-2, the V gene TRBV10-3; D might be TRBD1 (5 bases). CDR3 size: 13 residues. V lost 3 bases and J 8 bases, leaving 13 bases between the germline ends. Germline V gene sequence: CDR1 ENHRY, CDR2 SYGVKD. The CDR3 nucleotides are TGTGCCATCAGTGACGGGGGAGGGAAAGGCTACACCTTC. This translates into CAISDGGGKGYTF.

The V call is TRBV6-5, the J call TRBJ1-1; 7 positions agree with TRBD1. V was pared by 5 bases and J by 5 bases, with 11 bases of the junction left unmatched. CDR1 is MNHEY and CDR2 is SVGAGI in the germline V gene. There are 15 residues in the CDR3. CDR3 DNA: TGTGCCAGCAGTAACGAGGGGGCTCCGAGTACTGAAGCTTTCTTT. Its protein is CASSNEGAPSTEAFF.

V usage is TRBV3-1 (or the pseudogene TRBV3-2) and J usage is TRBJ1-6, with no clear D. Trimming left V 2 bases short and J 5 bases short, with 7 bases between. This CDR3 comprises 14 residues. Germline V gene sequence: CDR1 LGHDT, CDR2 YNNKEL (reference sequence). This CDR3 reads CASSQKGNNSPLHF. For the CDR3, the DNA is TGTGCCAGCAGCCAAAAAGGAAATAATTCACCCCTCCACTTT.

This clone turned up a few times. The chain has TRBV3-1 (or the pseudogene TRBV3-2) and TRBJ2-2; 14 bases line up with TRBD2. V was clipped by 4 bases and J by 6 bases; unmatched bases: 13. Germline CDR1 and CDR2: LGHDT and YNNKEL (reference sequence). The CDR3 loop spans 19 amino acids. The CDR3 coding sequence is TGTGCCAGCAGCCTCCACCGACTAGCGGGGGGGCGTGGAGCCGGGGAGCTGTTTTTT. It codes for CASSLHRLAGGRGAGELFF.

This clone was detected only once. The chain couples TRBV6-5 to TRBJ2-7, with TRBD1 matching 9 bases. V was pared by 6 bases and J by 6 bases, with 3 bases of the junction left unmatched. Germline-derived CDR1 and CDR2 are MNHEY and SVGAGI. This CDR3 region has 12 residues. This CDR3 is CASSLGQGEQYF. The CDR3 DNA sequence: TGTGCCAGCAGCCTGGGACAGGGCGAGCAGTACTTC.

V usage is TRBV15 and J usage is TRBJ2-7; 10 bases align to TRBD1. The CDR3 is 16 residues long. Per the germline V gene, CDR1 is LNHNV and CDR2 is YYDKDF (reference sequence). J gave up 2 bases and V 2 bases, and 6 bases lay outside the gene matches. The CDR3 loop is CATSRPGQGVAYEQYF. The CDR3 DNA is TGTGCCACCAGCAGACCAGGACAGGGGGTCGCCTACGAGCAGTACTTC. Using reference TRBV15 and TRBJ2-7 for the parts outside the CDR3, the full variable domain is DAMVIQNPRYQVTQFGKPVTLSCSQTLNHNVMYWYQQKSSQAPKLLFHYYDKDFNNEADTPDNFQSRRPNTSFCFLDIRSPGLGDTAMYLCATSRPGQGVAYEQYFGPGTRLTVT.

V usage is TRBV7-2 and J usage is TRBJ2-1; 7 positions agree with TRBD1. With V trimmed by 5 bases and J by 8 bases, 3 bases remained unmatched. The CDR3 consists of 12 residues. Germline V lookup: CDR1 SGHTA, CDR2 FQGNSA. CDR3 sequence (DNA): TGTGCCAGCAGCCCGACAGGGTATGAGCAGTTCTTC. Translating it yields CASSPTGYEQFF.

This rearrangement joins TRBV30 to TRBJ1-4; TRBD1 might be the D (5 bases). The CDR3 spans 16 residues. Germline V CDR1 and CDR2: GTSNPN, SVGIG (reference sequence). V was shortened by 1 base and J by 7 bases, with 19 bases between the two germline ends. The CDR3: CAWSAYTGSWSEKLFF. The CDR3 nucleotides are TGTGCCTGGAGTGCCTACACAGGCTCTTGGTCTGAAAAACTGTTTTTT. The full variable domain, completed using reference TRBV30 and TRBJ1-4, is SQTIHQWPATLVQPVGSPLSLECTVEGTSNPNLYWYRQAAGRGLQLLFYSVGIGQISSEVPQNLSASRPQDRQFILSSKKLLLSDSGFYLCAWSAYTGSWSEKLFFGSGTQLSVL.

CDR3 bases: TGTGCCAGCAAACTACAGGGACCTGGCGGCAGCTACACCTTC. Amino acid sequence: CASKLQGPGGSYTF. This rearrangement joins TRBV5-6 to TRBJ1-2; D is possibly TRBD1 (6 bases). This CDR3 is built from 14 residues. Trimming removed 6 bases from V and 9 bases from J, with 21 bases in between. Germline values: CDR1 SGHDT, CDR2 YYEEEE.

The V gene is TRBV5-4, the J gene TRBJ2-7; 9 nucleotides line up with TRBD1. The CDR3 has 13 residues. The V gene's germline CDR1 is SGHNT and CDR2 YYREEE (reference sequence). Unmatched junction bases numbered 7, after V lost 7 bases and J lost 5 bases. DNA of the CDR3: TGTGCCAGCGGACGGGACAGGGAAGACGAGCAGTACTTC. Residues: CASGRDREDEQYF. Together with reference TRBV5-4 and TRBJ2-7, the CDR3 gives the full variable domain: ETGVTQSPTHLIKTRGQQVTLRCSSQSGHNTVSWYQQALGQGPQFIFQYYREEENGRGNFPPRFSGLQFPNYSSELNVNALELDDSALYLCASGRDREDEQYFGPGTRLTVT.

The rearrangement links TRBV3-1 (or the pseudogene TRBV3-2) to TRBJ1-1; D is undetermined. CDR3 length: 15 residues. Germline assignment: CDR1 LGHDT and CDR2 YNNKEL (reference sequence). With 1 base removed from V and 1 base from J, the gap between germline ends came to 10 bases. Written as DNA, the CDR3 is TGTGCCAGCAGCCAAGTTCAGAAACCGAACACTGAAGCTTTCTTT. Residues: CASSQVQKPNTEAFF.

The V call is TRBV6-5, the J call TRBJ2-7; D gene unclear. The CDR3 consists of 14 residues. With 6 bases removed from V and 0 bases from J, the gap between germline ends came to 12 bases. Germline loops: CDR1 MNHEY, CDR2 SVGAGI. The CDR3: CASSTTPSSYEQYF. The CDR3 DNA reads TGTGCCAGCAGCACTACACCAAGCTCCTACGAGCAGTACTTC.

Note on this clone: Distinct nucleotide sequences in the sample also encode this CDR3. CDR3 nucleotides: TGTGCCAGTTCATTCCGAAACTATGGCTACACCTTC. Its protein product is CASSFRNYGYTF. The rearrangement joins TRBV11-2 to TRBJ1-2; no clear D. CDR1 and CDR2 (germline): SGHAT, FQNNGV. The CDR3 covers 12 residues. V gave up 9 bases and J gave up 2 bases, with 10 bases separating them.

The V and J genes are TRBV21-1 and TRBJ1-3. TRBV21-1 is a pseudogene. This CDR3 is 15 amino acids long. The CDR3 reads CASSSQGHRDNTIYF. CDR3 sequence (DNA): TGTGCCAGCAGCTCACAAGGACATCGGGACAACACCATATATTTT.

The chain employs TRBV15 and TRBJ2-7, with D possibly being TRBD1 (6 bases). The CDR3 extends over 14 amino acids. Looked up from germline, CDR1 is LNHNV and CDR2 is YYDKDF (reference sequence). Trimming shortened V by 0 bases and J by 3 bases, and 9 bases separated the two germline ends. The CDR3 protein is CATSRDQDSYEQYF. Written as DNA, the CDR3 is TGTGCCACCAGCAGAGATCAGGACAGCTACGAGCAGTACTTC.

The gene calls are TRBV5-1 and TRBJ2-1; TRBD2 might be the D (5 bases). Germline V lookup: CDR1 SGHRS, CDR2 YFSETQ. Trimming shortened V by 4 bases and J by 7 bases, and 12 bases separated the two germline ends. The CDR3 has 13 amino acids. CDR3 coding DNA: TGCGCCAGCAGCCCAGGACTGGGGAATGAGCAGTTCTTC. Protein sequence: CASSPGLGNEQFF. Combining the CDR3 with reference TRBV5-1 and TRBJ2-1 gives the whole variable domain KAGVTQTPRYLIKTRGQQVTLSCSPISGHRSVSWYQQTPGQGLQFLFEYFSETQRNKGNFPGRFSGRQFSNSRSEMNVSTLELGDSALYLCASSPGLGNEQFFGPGTRLTVL.

J is TRBJ2-1 and V is TRBV7-9; D possibly corresponds to TRBD1 (5 bases). Germline CDR1 is SEHNR and CDR2 is FQNEAQ (reference sequence). Trimming stripped 3 bases from V and 4 bases from J, with 16 bases between. The CDR3 contains 16 residues. The CDR3 region has the DNA TGTGCCAGCAGCTTGGGGCTTCGGGCGATATACAATGAGCAGTTCTTC. Residues: CASSLGLRAIYNEQFF. Full variable domain (outside the CDR3, taken from reference TRBV7-9 and TRBJ2-1): DTGVSQNPRHKITKRGQNVTFRCDPISEHNRLYWYRQTLGQGPEFLTYFQNEAQLEKSRLLSDRFSAERPKGSFSTLEIQRTEQGDSAMYLCASSLGLRAIYNEQFFGPGTRLTVL.